The 6 T cell receptor beta chains in this list originate from one sample, sequenced in a study of Tregs in tolerant kidney transplant recipients. Assay: immunoSEQ multiplex PCR; the TCRdb copy retains only in-frame clones and omits some. The sample consists of some 62,000 clones, less than 98% of them appearing once. The sample here was Tregs from blood, taken before the transplant. Source of these receptors: a human donor who received a combined kidney and bone marrow transplant.

This chain uses TRBV18 with TRBJ2-3, with 7 positions matching TRBD2. CDR1 is KGHSH, CDR2 LQKENI, per germline. The V segment lost 7 bases and the J segment 4 bases; nucleotides outside the gene matches: 5. The CDR3 length is 13 residues. The CDR3 loop is CASLRDYADTQYF. In DNA form, the CDR3 reads TGTGCCAGCTTGCGGGACTACGCAGATACGCAGTATTTT.

This clone was picked up one time. Here the CDR3 reads CASSLGLAVYEQYF. The CDR3 DNA reads TGTGCCAGCAGCTTGGGACTAGCGGTCTACGAGCAGTACTTC. This rearrangement joins TRBV5-6 to TRBJ2-7; TRBD2 matches 9 bases. CDR1 is SGHDT, CDR2 YYEEEE, per germline. This CDR3 is 14 amino acids long. With 0 bases clipped from V and 3 bases from J, the junction kept 1 base outside the gene matches.

This rearrangement joins TRBV28 to TRBJ2-3, with D perhaps TRBD1 (6 bases). Trimming removed 2 bases from V and 5 bases from J, with 17 bases in between. The germline gives CDR1 MDHEN, CDR2 SYDVKM. The CDR3 is 16 residues long. The CDR3 sequence: CASSLPQGSYGDTQYF. The CDR3 DNA sequence: TGTGCCAGCAGTTTACCCCAGGGGAGTTATGGAGATACGCAGTATTTT.

The gene calls are TRBV5-6 and TRBJ2-1; 8 bases fit TRBD2. Germline-derived CDR1 and CDR2 are SGHDT and YYEEEE. Unmatched junction bases numbered 16, after V lost 3 bases and J lost 8 bases. This CDR3 region has 17 residues. The CDR3 DNA is TGTGCCAGCAGCTCTGGTGGGGCGAGCGGGAGAGCGCATGAGCAGTTCTTC. Translating it yields CASSSGGASGRAHEQFF.

This sequence joins TRBV10-2 and TRBJ2-1; 8 bases are shared with TRBD2. The germline CDR1 and CDR2 sequences are WSHSY and SAAADI. The trim removed 5 bases at V and 4 bases at J, leaving 7 bases unmatched. The CDR3 contains 15 residues. The CDR3 DNA reads TGCGCCAGCAGTACTTACGGGGGGGCATACAATGAGCAGTTCTTC. Translation gives CASSTYGGAYNEQFF.

This chain uses TRBV28 with TRBJ1-2, with TRBD1 as a possible D gene (6 bases). CDR1 and CDR2 (germline): MDHEN, SYDVKM. V was trimmed by 6 bases and J by 8 bases, leaving 19 bases between them. This CDR3 contains 14 residues. The CDR3 nucleotides are TGTGCCAGCAGGCGATACAGGGTTTTGGGGGGCTACACCTTC. It codes for CASRRYRVLGGYTF.